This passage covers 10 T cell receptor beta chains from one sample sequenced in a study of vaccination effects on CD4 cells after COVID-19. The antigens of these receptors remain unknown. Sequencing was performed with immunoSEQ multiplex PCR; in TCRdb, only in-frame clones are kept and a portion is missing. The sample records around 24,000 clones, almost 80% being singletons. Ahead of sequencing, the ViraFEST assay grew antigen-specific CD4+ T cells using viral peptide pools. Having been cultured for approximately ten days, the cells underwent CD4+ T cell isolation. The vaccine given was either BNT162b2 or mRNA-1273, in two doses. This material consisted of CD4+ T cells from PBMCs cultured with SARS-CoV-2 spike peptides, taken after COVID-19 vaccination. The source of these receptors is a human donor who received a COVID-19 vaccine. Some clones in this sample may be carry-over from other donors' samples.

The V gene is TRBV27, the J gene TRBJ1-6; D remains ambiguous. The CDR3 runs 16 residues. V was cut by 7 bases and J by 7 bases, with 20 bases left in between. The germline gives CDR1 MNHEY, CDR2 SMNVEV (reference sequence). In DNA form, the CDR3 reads TGTGCCAGCACCTCACTTCGGGCGGGTGCAAATTCACCCCTCCACTTT. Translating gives CASTSLRAGANSPLHF.

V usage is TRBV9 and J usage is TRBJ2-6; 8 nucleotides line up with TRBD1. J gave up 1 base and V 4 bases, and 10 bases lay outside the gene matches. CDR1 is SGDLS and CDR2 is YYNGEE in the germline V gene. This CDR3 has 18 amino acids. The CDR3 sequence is CASSPSGQGRSGANVLTF. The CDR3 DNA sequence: TGTGCCAGCAGCCCAAGTGGACAGGGACGATCTGGGGCCAACGTCCTGACTTTC.

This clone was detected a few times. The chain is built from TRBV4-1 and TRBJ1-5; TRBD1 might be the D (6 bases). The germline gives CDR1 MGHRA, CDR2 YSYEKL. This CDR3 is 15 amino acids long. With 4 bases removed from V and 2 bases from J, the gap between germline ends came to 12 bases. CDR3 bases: TGCGCCAGCAGCCCGCAGGGGCTTGGCAATCAGCCCCAGCATTTT. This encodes CASSPQGLGNQPQHF.

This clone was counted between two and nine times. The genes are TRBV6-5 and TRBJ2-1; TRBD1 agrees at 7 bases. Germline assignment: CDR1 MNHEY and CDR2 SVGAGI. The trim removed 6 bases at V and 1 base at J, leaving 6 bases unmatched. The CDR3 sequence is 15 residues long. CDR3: CASSSPGQSYNEQFF. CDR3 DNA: TGTGCCAGCAGCTCCCCGGGACAGTCCTACAATGAGCAGTTCTTC.

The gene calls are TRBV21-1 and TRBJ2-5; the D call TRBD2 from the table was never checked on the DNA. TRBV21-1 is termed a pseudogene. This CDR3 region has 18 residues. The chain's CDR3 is CASSKSPDSQSLGETQYF. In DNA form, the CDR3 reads TGTGCCAGCAGCAAATCACCAGACTCCCAATCTCTTGGGGAGACCCAGTACTTC.

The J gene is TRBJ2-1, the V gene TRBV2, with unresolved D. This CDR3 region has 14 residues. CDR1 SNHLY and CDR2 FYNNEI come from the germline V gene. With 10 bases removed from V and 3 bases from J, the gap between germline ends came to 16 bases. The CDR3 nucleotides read TGTGCCACCCCTGGGCTCAGCGTCTACAATGAGCAGTTCTTC. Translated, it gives CATPGLSVYNEQFF.

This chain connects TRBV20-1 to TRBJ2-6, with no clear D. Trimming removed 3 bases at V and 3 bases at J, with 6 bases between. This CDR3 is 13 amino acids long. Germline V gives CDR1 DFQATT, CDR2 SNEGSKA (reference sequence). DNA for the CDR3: TGCAGTGCTAGTGCTAGTGGGGCCAACGTCCTGACTTTC. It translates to CSASASGANVLTF.

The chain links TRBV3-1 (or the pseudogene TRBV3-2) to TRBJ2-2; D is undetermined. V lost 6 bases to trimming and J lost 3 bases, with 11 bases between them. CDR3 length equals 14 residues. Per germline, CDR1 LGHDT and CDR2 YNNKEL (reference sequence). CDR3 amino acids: CASSLGWDTGELFF. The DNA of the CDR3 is TGTGCCAGCAGTCTGGGGTGGGACACCGGGGAGCTGTTTTTT.

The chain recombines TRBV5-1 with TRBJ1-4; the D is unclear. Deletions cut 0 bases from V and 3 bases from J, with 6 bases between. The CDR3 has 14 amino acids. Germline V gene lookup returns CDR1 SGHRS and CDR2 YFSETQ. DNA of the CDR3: TGCGCCAGCAGCTTGGGAGGATCTAATGAAAAACTGTTTTTT. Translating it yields CASSLGGSNEKLFF.

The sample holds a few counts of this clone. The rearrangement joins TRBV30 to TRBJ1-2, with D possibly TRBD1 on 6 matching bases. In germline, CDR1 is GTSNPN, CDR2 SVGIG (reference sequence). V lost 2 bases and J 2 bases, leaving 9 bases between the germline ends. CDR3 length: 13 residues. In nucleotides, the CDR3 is TGTGCCTGGAGTCAGGGGTCCAACTATGGCTACACCTTC. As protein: CAWSQGSNYGYTF.